This record looks at one T cell receptor (beta chain) sequence and its context. The sample originates from a study of T-cell reconstitution after alpha-beta-depleted transplantation in children. This CDR3 spans 16 amino acids. Germline assignment: CDR1 SGHDT and CDR2 YYEEEE. The V and J ends lost 5 bases and 3 bases respectively, with 15 bases between them. TCRbeta library preparation incorporated unique molecular identifiers. TCRdb re-called the PCR reads with MiXCR, one entry per CDR3 protein. The repertoire holds about 690,000 distinct CDR3 sequences, with 16% as singletons. This sequence was found in a human donor who donated a stem cell graft to a child with acute myeloid leukemia. The sample consisted of PBMCs from the stem cell graft donor, taken from the stem cell graft. The chain uses TRBV5-6 and TRBJ2-6; the D call may be TRBD1 or TRBD2 (6 bases each). CDR3 DNA: TGTGCCAGCAGACTCGAGGGGGGCTTTGGGGCCAACGTCCTGACTTTC. Translating gives CASRLEGGFGANVLTF.